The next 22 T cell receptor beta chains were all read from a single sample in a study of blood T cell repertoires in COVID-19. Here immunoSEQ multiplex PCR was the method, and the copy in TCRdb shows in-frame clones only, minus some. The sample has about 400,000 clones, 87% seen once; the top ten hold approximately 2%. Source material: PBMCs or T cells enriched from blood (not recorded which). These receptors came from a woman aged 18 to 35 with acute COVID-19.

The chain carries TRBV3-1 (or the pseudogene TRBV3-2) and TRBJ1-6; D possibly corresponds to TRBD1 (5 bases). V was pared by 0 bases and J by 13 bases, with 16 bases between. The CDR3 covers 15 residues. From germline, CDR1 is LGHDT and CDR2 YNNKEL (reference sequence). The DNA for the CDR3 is TGTGCCAGCAGCCAAGATAACGGGGGGTCGACGCCCCTCCACTTT. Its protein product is CASSQDNGGSTPLHF.

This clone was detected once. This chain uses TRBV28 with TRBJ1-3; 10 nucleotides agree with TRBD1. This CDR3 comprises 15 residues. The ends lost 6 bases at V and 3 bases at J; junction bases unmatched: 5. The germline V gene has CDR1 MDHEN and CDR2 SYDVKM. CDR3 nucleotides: TGTGCCAGCAGGTCCCGGGACAGGGGTGGAAACACCATATATTTT. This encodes CASRSRDRGGNTIYF.

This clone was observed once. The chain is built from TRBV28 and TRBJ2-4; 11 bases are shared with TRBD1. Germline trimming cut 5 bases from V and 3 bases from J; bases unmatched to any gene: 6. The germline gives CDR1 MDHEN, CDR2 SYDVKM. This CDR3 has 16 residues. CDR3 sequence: CASSLGTGGIKNIQYF. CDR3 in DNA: TGTGCCAGCAGTCTAGGGACAGGGGGGATCAAAAACATTCAGTACTTC. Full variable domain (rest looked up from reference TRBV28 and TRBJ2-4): DVKVTQSSRYLVKRTGEKVFLECVQDMDHENMFWYRQDPGLGLRLIYFSYDVKMKEKGDIPEGYSVSREKKERFSLILESASTNQTSMYLCASSLGTGGIKNIQYFGAGTRLSVL.

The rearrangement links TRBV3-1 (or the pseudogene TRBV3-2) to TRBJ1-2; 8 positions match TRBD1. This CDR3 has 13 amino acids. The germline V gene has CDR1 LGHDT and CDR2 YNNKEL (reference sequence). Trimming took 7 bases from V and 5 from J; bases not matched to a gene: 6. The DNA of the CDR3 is TGTGCCAGCACCACGAGACAGGGGTATGGCTACACCTTC. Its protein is CASTTRQGYGYTF.

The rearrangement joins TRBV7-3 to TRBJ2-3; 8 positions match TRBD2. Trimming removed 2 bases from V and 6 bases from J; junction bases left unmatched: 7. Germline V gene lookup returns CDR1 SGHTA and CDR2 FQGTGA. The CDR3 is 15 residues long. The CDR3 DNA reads TGTGCCAGCAGCTTAGGCGGGGGGCCGTTTGATACGCAGTATTTT. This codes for CASSLGGGPFDTQYF.

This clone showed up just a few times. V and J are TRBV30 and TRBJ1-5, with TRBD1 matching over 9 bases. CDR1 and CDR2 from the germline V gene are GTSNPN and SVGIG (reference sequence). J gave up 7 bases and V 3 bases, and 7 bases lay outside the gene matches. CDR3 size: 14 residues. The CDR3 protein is CAWSYLTGGQPQHF. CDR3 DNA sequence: TGTGCCTGGAGCTACTTGACAGGGGGGCAGCCCCAGCATTTT.

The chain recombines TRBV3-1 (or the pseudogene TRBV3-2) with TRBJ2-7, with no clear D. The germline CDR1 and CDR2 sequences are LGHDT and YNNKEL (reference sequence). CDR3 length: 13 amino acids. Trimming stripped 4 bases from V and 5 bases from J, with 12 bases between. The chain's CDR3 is CASSPSFSDEQYF. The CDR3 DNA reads TGTGCCAGCAGCCCCTCATTCAGTGACGAGCAGTACTTC.

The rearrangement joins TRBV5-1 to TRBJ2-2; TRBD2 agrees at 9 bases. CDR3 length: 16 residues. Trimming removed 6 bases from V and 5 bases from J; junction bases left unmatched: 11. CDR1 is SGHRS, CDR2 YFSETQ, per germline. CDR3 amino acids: CASTLAGEVVTGELFF. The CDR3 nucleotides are TGCGCCAGCACCTTAGCGGGAGAGGTGGTTACCGGGGAGCTGTTTTTT.

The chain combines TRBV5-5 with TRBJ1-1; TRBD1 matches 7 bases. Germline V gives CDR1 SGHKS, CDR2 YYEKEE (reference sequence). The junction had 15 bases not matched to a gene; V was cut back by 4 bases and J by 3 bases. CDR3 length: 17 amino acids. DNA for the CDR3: TGTGCCAGCAGCACAAGACAGGGCCAGGGGTTTGACACTGAAGCTTTCTTT. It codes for CASSTRQGQGFDTEAFF.

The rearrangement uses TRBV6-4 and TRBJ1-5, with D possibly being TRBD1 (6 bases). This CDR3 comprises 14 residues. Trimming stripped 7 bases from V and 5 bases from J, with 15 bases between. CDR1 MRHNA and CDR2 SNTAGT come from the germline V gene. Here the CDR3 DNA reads TGTGCCAGCACCCCTGGGGGCCGGTATCAGCCCCAGCATTTT. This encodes CASTPGGRYQPQHF.

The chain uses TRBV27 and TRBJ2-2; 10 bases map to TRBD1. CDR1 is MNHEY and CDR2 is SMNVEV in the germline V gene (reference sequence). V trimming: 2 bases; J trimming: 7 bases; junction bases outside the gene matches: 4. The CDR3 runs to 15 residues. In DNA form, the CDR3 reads TGTGCCAGCAGTTTAGGACAGGGGGGAGGCGGGGAGCTGTTTTTT. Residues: CASSLGQGGGGELFF.

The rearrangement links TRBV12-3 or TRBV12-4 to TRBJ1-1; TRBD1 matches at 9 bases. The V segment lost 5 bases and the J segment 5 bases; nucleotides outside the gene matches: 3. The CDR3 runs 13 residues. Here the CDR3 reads CASSIGQGTEAFF. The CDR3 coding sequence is TGTGCCAGCAGTATAGGACAGGGGACTGAAGCTTTCTTT.

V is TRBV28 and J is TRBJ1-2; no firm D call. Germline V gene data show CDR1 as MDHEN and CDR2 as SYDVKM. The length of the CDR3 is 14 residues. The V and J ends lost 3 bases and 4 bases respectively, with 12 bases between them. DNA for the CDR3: TGTGCCAGCAGTTTCACCCTCCGGGGCTATGGCTACACCTTC. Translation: CASSFTLRGYGYTF.

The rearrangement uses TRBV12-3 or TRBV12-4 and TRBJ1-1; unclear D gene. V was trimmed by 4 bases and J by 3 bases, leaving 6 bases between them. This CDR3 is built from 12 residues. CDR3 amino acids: CASSYGYTEAFF. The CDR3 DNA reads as TGTGCCAGCAGTTACGGGTACACTGAAGCTTTCTTT.

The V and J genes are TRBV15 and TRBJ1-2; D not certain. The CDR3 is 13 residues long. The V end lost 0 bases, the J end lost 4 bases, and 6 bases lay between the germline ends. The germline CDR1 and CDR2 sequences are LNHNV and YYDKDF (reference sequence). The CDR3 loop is CATSRDPVYGYTF. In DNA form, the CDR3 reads TGTGCCACCAGCAGAGACCCCGTCTATGGCTACACCTTC.

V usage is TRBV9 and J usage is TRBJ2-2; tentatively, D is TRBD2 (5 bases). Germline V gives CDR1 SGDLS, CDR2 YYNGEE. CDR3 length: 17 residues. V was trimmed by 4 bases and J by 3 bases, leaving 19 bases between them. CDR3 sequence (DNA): TGTGCCAGCAGCCCTCTCATAGGGCGGGCGTACACCGGGGAGCTGTTTTTT. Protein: CASSPLIGRAYTGELFF. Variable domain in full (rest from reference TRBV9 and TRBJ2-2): DSGVTQTPKHLITATGQRVTLRCSPRSGDLSVYWYQQSLDQGLQFLIQYYNGEERAKGNILERFSAQQFPDLHSELNLSSLELGDSALYFCASSPLIGRAYTGELFFGEGSRLTVL.

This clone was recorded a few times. CDR3 sequence (DNA): TGCGCCAGCAGTGACACTCCCGGGGAGCTGTTTTTT. It yields the protein CASSDTPGELFF. The genes are TRBV10-1 and TRBJ2-2; D is uncertain. V shed 3 bases and J shed 6 bases, with 5 bases lying between them. CDR1 WNHNN and CDR2 SYGVQD come from the germline V gene (reference sequence). This CDR3 region has 12 residues.

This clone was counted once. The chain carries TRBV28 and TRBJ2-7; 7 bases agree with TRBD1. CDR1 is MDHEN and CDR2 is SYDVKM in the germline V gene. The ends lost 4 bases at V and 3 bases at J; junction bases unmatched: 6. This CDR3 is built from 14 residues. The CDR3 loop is CASSSRQGDYEQYF. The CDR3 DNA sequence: TGTGCCAGCAGTTCCCGACAGGGTGACTACGAGCAGTACTTC.

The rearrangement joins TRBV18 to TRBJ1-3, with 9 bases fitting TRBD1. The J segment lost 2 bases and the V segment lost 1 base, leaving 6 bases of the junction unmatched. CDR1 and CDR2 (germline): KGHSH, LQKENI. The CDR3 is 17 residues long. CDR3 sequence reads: CASSPQPGTGTGNTIYF. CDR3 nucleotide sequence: TGTGCCAGCTCACCACAGCCCGGGACAGGGACTGGAAACACCATATATTTT.

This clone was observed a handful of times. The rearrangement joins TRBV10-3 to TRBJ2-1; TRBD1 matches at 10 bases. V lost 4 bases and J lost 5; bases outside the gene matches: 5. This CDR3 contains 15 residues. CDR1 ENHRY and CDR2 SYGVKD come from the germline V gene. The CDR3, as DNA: TGTGCCATCAGTGCGGACAGGGGGAAGCACAATGAGCAGTTCTTC. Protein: CAISADRGKHNEQFF.

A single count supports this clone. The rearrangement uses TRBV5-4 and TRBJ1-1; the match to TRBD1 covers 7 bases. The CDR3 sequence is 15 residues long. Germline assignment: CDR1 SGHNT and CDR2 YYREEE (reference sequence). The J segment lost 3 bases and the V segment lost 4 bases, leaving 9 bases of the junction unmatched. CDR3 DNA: TGTGCCAGCAGCAAAACGGGACAGTGGTACACTGAAGCTTTCTTT. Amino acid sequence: CASSKTGQWYTEAFF.

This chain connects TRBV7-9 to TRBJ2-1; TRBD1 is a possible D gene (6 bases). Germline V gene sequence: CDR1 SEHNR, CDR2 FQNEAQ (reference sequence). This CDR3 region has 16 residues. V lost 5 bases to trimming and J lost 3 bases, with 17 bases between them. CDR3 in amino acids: CASSKGEGRDYNEQFF. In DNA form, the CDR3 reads TGTGCCAGCAGCAAGGGGGAAGGCAGAGACTACAATGAGCAGTTCTTC.